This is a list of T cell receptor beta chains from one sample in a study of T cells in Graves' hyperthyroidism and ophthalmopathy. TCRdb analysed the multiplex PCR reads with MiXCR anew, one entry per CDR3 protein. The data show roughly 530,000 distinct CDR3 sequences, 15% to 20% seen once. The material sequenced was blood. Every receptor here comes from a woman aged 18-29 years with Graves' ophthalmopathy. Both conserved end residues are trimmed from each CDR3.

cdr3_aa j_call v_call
ASSEVWTGGTEAF TRBJ1-1 TRBV6-1
ASSSQYNEQF TRBJ2-1 TRBV11-2
ASRYGGATPYGYT TRBJ1-2 TRBV28
ASSLETTDTQY TRBJ2-3 TRBV7-7
ASSVGLAGDNEQF TRBJ2-1 TRBV9
ASSLELGSYNEQF TRBJ2-1 TRBV5-1
AWSVSGNTIY TRBJ1-3 TRBV30
ASSYGPAGGFTDTQY TRBJ2-3 TRBV6-5
ASSVEDSNQPQH TRBJ1-5 TRBV9
ASSLVGTGYNEQF TRBJ2-1 TRBV11-2
SARSPTVAYEQY TRBJ2-7 TRBV20-1
ASSLVTGASYGYT TRBJ1-2 TRBV5-6
ASSDTSGRSREQF TRBJ2-1 TRBV5-4
ASSWASGSYNEQF TRBJ2-1 TRBV27
ASSSQGPDEKLF TRBJ1-4 TRBV7-9
ASSLRDGGAGYT TRBJ1-2 TRBV12-3/TRBV12-4
AISPDTDTQY TRBJ2-3 TRBV10-3
ASSLNPGASTDTQY TRBJ2-3 TRBV7-3
SASLVYNEQF TRBJ2-1 TRBV20-1
ASGVYEQY TRBJ2-7 TRBV2
ASSPGGPVRTEAF TRBJ1-1 TRBV13
ASTQGQGLTGELF TRBJ2-2 TRBV7-9
ASSPYTPDRDQPQH TRBJ1-5 TRBV19
ASSFHWDRGTGELF TRBJ2-2 TRBV7-9
ASRIPGAQNIQY TRBJ2-4 TRBV28
ASSLNYAYEQY TRBJ2-7 TRBV7-2
ASTQGRSNQPQH TRBJ1-5 TRBV28
ASSLSGRVNEQF TRBJ2-1 TRBV27
SARTGTGGNTIY TRBJ1-3 TRBV20-1
ASSLGTSGLMDTQY TRBJ2-3 TRBV7-9
ASSATGTGSETQY TRBJ2-5 TRBV6-4
ASSDGGRGYSNQPQH TRBJ1-5 TRBV25-1
SATRLAGDQETQY TRBJ2-5 TRBV20-1
SAVPFSSSYNEQF TRBJ2-1 TRBV20-1
ASSYRTSGGAETQY TRBJ2-5 TRBV3-1
ASSLGTIGRKNTEAF TRBJ1-1 TRBV5-4
SVEAEGGITEAF TRBJ1-1 TRBV29-1
ASSFGVGHVEAF TRBJ1-1 TRBV5-1
ASSFMDTGELF TRBJ2-2 TRBV5-1
ASSVQGSYGYT TRBJ1-2 TRBV9
ASSGQGKETQY TRBJ2-5 TRBV7-8
ACDRENTEAF TRBJ1-1 TRBV30
ASSVATFSGEDQETQY TRBJ2-5 TRBV9
ASSSGRGNEQF TRBJ2-1 TRBV6-2/TRBV6-3
ASSEAGNYEQY TRBJ2-7 TRBV2
ASSEGGGSSYNSPLH TRBJ1-6 TRBV2
SAFRTGPDTQY TRBJ2-3 TRBV20-1
SARKLGQSQRGNEQF TRBJ2-1 TRBV20-1
ASSYRGKTDTQY TRBJ2-3 TRBV3-1
ASSGTGPNNEQF TRBJ2-1 TRBV12-3/TRBV12-4
SGVGLAGGEQY TRBJ2-7 TRBV29-1
ASSRGRLAGGTGELF TRBJ2-2 TRBV4-1
ASSLIYPGLPVGGQF TRBJ2-1 TRBV11-2
ASSLDRNGNTIY TRBJ1-3 TRBV7-9